This is a list of T cell receptor beta chains from one sample in a study of T cell responses to AZD1222 COVID-19 vaccine. Measured with immunoSEQ multiplex PCR; TCRdb has only the in-frame clones, and not every one. The sample holds 140,000 to 150,000 clones, approximately 88% seen once. This sample comprised peripheral blood, obtained on day 0 of AZD1222 vaccination. The source of these receptors is an adult in good health. Each CDR3 is given with its conserved first and last residue. A D gene is named only where the DNA matches it firmly. Clone size appears in some rows only: once, few, many, or a class for an expanded clone.

V gene	J gene	D gene	clone size	CDR3 DNA	CDR3 protein
TRBV18	TRBJ1-5	NA	NA	TGTGCCAGCTCACCACCCTCGGCTAGCAATCAGCCCCAGCATTTT	CASSPPSASNQPQHF
TRBV21-1	TRBJ1-1	NA	NA	TGTGCCAGCAGCAACGGCCTTCAGGGAAGGGGCCTTAACACTGAAGCTTTCTTT	CASSNGLQGRGLNTEAFF
TRBV5-1	TRBJ1-1	NA	NA	TGCGCCAGCAGCTTGGTTCAGGCGGCGAACACTGAAGCTTTCTTT	CASSLVQAANTEAFF
TRBV7-5	TRBJ2-2	NA	NA	TGTGCCAGAAGTTACGCAACCGGGGAGCTGTTTTTT	CARSYATGELFF
TRBV7-2	TRBJ1-2	TRBD1	NA	TGTGCCAGCAGCTTAGAGGGACAGGGGGCCAACTATGGCTACACCTTC	CASSLEGQGANYGYTF
TRBV28	TRBJ1-1	NA	once	TGTGCCAGCAGTGGGGGCCTGCGGGCGGAAGCTTTCTTT	CASSGGLRAEAFF
TRBV28	TRBJ2-5	NA	NA	TGTGCCACCATCATCCAAGAGACCCAGTACTTC	CATIIQETQYF
TRBV5-1	TRBJ1-3	NA	few	TGCGCCAGCAGCTCGGGGAGCTCTGGAAACACCATATATTTT	CASSSGSSGNTIYF
TRBV7-9	TRBJ1-2	TRBD1	NA	TGTGCCAGCAGCTTAGACAGGGGGGTCTATGGCTACACCTTC	CASSLDRGVYGYTF
TRBV5-5	TRBJ1-6	NA	NA	TGTGCCAGCAGCTCGTCCAGGGGCGGCAATTCACCCCTCCACTTT	CASSSSRGGNSPLHF
TRBV2	TRBJ1-2	TRBD1	once	TGTGCCAGCAGTTCGGACAGGGGCTTGAACTATGGCTACACCTTC	CASSSDRGLNYGYTF
TRBV19	TRBJ2-7	NA	NA	TGTGCCAGTAGTATAAGAGCCAGCCCCTACGAGCAGTACTTC	CASSIRASPYEQYF
TRBV7-2	TRBJ1-2	NA	NA	TGTGCCAGCAGCTTCTGGGGGAACTATGGCTACACCTTC	CASSFWGNYGYTF
TRBV2	TRBJ2-1	TRBD2	NA	TGTGCCAGCAGGGGGGAACTAGCGGGCTTCGCTTATTACAATGAGCAGTTCTTC	CASRGELAGFAYYNEQFF
TRBV19	TRBJ1-3	NA	NA	TGTGCCACCCGCCCGGGGGCTGGAAACACCATATATTTT	CATRPGAGNTIYF
TRBV27	TRBJ2-4	NA	NA	TGTGCCAGCAGTAGGACAGTTCAAAACATTCAGTACTTC	CASSRTVQNIQYF
TRBV6-5	TRBJ2-5	NA	NA	TGTGCCAGCAGGGACAGCCAAGAGACCCAGTACTTC	CASRDSQETQYF
TRBV5-1	TRBJ2-7	NA	NA	TGCGCCAGCAGCTTGGCGGGGGCCCCCTACGAGCAGTACTTC	CASSLAGAPYEQYF
TRBV19	TRBJ2-4	NA	NA	TGTGCCAGTACTAATAACGGGTACATTCAGTACTTC	CASTNNGYIQYF
TRBV29-1	TRBJ2-2	NA	NA	TGCAGCGTTGAGGGGCCGAACACCGGGGAGCTGTTTTTT	CSVEGPNTGELFF
TRBV6-2/TRBV6-3	TRBJ2-1	TRBD1	NA	TGTGCCAGCAGTTCCGGGACAGGGCAGAATGAGCAGTTCTTC	CASSSGTGQNEQFF
TRBV2	TRBJ1-5	NA	NA	TGTGCCAGCAGTGAAGGCAGGGAGAGCAATCAGCCCCAGCATTTT	CASSEGRESNQPQHF
TRBV5-1	TRBJ1-4	NA	NA	TGCGCCAGCAGCTTGGAAGGCAGAGGGAATGAAAAACTGTTTTTT	CASSLEGRGNEKLFF
TRBV21-1	TRBJ1-2	NA	NA	TGTGCCAGCACACCAAAGCTGGTGGGCTATGGCTACACCTTC	CASTPKLVGYGYTF
TRBV9	TRBJ1-2	NA	few	TGTGCCAGCAGCGTCGAGGGCGGTCGGGGCAGGGTGTACTATGGCTACACCTTC	CASSVEGGRGRVYYGYTF
TRBV6-6	TRBJ2-5	TRBD2	NA	TGTGCCAGCAGTTACCTGGGACTAGTGGCGTACTTC	CASSYLGLVAYF
TRBV28	TRBJ1-5	NA	NA	TGTGCCAGCAGTTCGGTCTGGCGGGGGATTTCCAATCAGCCCCAGCATTTT	CASSSVWRGISNQPQHF
TRBV7-2	TRBJ1-2	TRBD1	NA	TGTGCCAGCAGCTTAGCAGTCGGGACAGGGGACACCTTC	CASSLAVGTGDTF
TRBV4-3	TRBJ2-7	TRBD2	NA	TGCGCCAGCAGCCAGACACTAGCGGGGTACTCCTACGAGCAGTACTTC	CASSQTLAGYSYEQYF
TRBV4-1	TRBJ1-3	NA	NA	TGCGCCAGCAGCCAAGTAAGAGGACCGAAAATACTTAACTCTGGAAACACCATATATTTT	CASSQVRGPKILNSGNTIYF
TRBV9	TRBJ1-5	NA	NA	TGTGCCAGCAGCGTAGCAGGGATCAATCAGCCCCAGCATTTT	CASSVAGINQPQHF